One and the same sample provided the 14 T cell receptor beta chains below, sequenced in a study of cytomegalovirus exposure and HLA in healthy donors. PCR was performed using 60 Vbeta and 13 Jbeta primers. Only in-frame clones appear in the TCRdb table, and some are missing; sequencing was by immunoSEQ multiplex PCR. Reported are 150,000 or so clones; the ten largest clones contain approximately 1.5%. Material: PBMCs. All receptors derive from a woman between 50 and 59 years old in good health and CMV-seronegative.

This chain uses TRBV11-2 with TRBJ2-2; D perhaps matches TRBD1 (5 bases). CDR1 is SGHAT, CDR2 FQNNGV, per germline. V was shortened by 3 bases and J by 5 bases, with 10 bases between the two germline ends. CDR3 length: 14 residues. CDR3 sequence reads: CASSFYRQTGELFF. The CDR3, as DNA: TGTGCCAGCAGCTTCTACCGACAGACCGGGGAGCTGTTTTTT.

This rearrangement joins TRBV28 to TRBJ2-3; maybe TRBD1 (6 bases). V was shortened by 10 bases and J by 4 bases, with 12 bases between the two germline ends. This CDR3 has 12 amino acids. Per germline, CDR1 MDHEN and CDR2 SYDVKM. The DNA of the CDR3 is TGTGCCACCCAGGGGCTCGCAGATACGCAGTATTTT. This translates into CATQGLADTQYF. Supplemented by reference TRBV28 and TRBJ2-3, the full variable domain reads DVKVTQSSRYLVKRTGEKVFLECVQDMDHENMFWYRQDPGLGLRLIYFSYDVKMKEKGDIPEGYSVSREKKERFSLILESASTNQTSMYLCATQGLADTQYFGPGTRLTVL.

This chain links TRBV5-4 with TRBJ2-5, with 9 positions matching TRBD2. The CDR3 loop spans 17 amino acids. The V and J ends lost 4 bases and 5 bases, in that order; junction bases with no gene match: 15. Germline-derived CDR1 and CDR2 are SGHNT and YYREEE (reference sequence). CDR3 in DNA: TGTGCCAGCAGCCCACCCTGGGGGGGCGGGGGGGCGGAGACCCAGTACTTC. Residues: CASSPPWGGGGAETQYF.

V gene TRBV6-6 combines with J gene TRBJ2-4, with 9 bases aligning to TRBD2. This CDR3 has 14 residues. The trim removed 6 bases at V and 8 bases at J, leaving 8 bases unmatched. Germline V gives CDR1 MNHNY, CDR2 SVGAGI (reference sequence). CDR3: CASRPRTSVDIQYF. In nucleotides, the CDR3 is TGTGCCAGCAGACCCCGGACTAGCGTCGACATTCAGTACTTC.

The chain uses TRBV5-1 and TRBJ2-1; 9 positions agree with TRBD1. V trimming: 0 bases; J trimming: 9 bases; junction bases outside the gene matches: 7. The CDR3 covers 15 residues. Germline CDR1 is SGHRS and CDR2 is YFSETQ. CDR3 DNA: TGCGCCAGCAGCTTGGGAGGGACAGGGCCCGCTGAGCAGTTCTTC. Translated: CASSLGGTGPAEQFF.

The rearrangement uses TRBV11-2 and TRBJ2-5, with 9 bases identical to TRBD2. The CDR3 runs 16 residues. Losses at the gene ends were 0 bases for V and 7 bases for J; bases not matched to a gene: 9. The germline V gene has CDR1 SGHAT and CDR2 FQNNGV. CDR3 amino acids: CASSLEGLAGFGTQYF. As DNA, the CDR3 is TGTGCCAGCAGCTTAGAGGGACTAGCTGGCTTTGGGACCCAGTACTTC.

This rearrangement joins TRBV7-9 to TRBJ2-3; weak D call: TRBD2 (5 bases). Germline loops: CDR1 SEHNR, CDR2 FQNEAQ (reference sequence). The CDR3 has 15 amino acids. With 11 bases removed from V and 0 bases from J, the gap between germline ends came to 18 bases. CDR3 DNA sequence: TGTGCCTCCATCTCGGGATTCGCTAGCACAGATACGCAGTATTTT. Translation: CASISGFASTDTQYF.

About this clone: The junction does not match germline at one end; this may be a read error. The rearrangement uses TRBV7-9 and TRBJ2-7, with 7 positions matching TRBD1. Germline assignment: CDR1 SEHNR and CDR2 FQNEAQ (reference sequence). This CDR3 spans 14 amino acids. The CDR3 is CASSLGQSSHEQYF. For the CDR3, the DNA is TGTGCCAGCAGCTTGGGACAGAGCTCCCACGAGCAGTACTTC.

The chain employs TRBV28 and TRBJ2-5, with D tentatively TRBD1 (5 bases). Per germline, CDR1 MDHEN and CDR2 SYDVKM. This CDR3 has 10 residues. CDR3 amino acids: CEGIGETQYF. The CDR3, as DNA: TGTGAGGGGATTGGAGAGACCCAGTACTTC.

V is TRBV5-4 and J is TRBJ2-5; maybe TRBD2 (6 bases). V was pared by 0 bases and J by 5 bases, with 14 bases between. The germline gives CDR1 SGHNT, CDR2 YYREEE (reference sequence). The CDR3 is made up of 15 amino acids. CDR3: CASSLAKEGRETQYF. The CDR3 coding sequence is TGTGCCAGCAGCTTGGCCAAGGAGGGGAGGGAGACCCAGTACTTC.

The V gene is TRBV27, the J gene TRBJ1-5; 12 bases align to TRBD1. CDR3 length: 15 residues. Germline values: CDR1 MNHEY, CDR2 SMNVEV (reference sequence). Unmatched junction bases numbered 4, after V lost 4 bases and J lost 6 bases. Here the CDR3 DNA reads TGTGCCAGCAGTTGGGGACAGGGGGCGTCTCAGCCCCAGCATTTT. It translates to CASSWGQGASQPQHF.

V is TRBV29-1 and J is TRBJ2-2; no clear D gene. The germline CDR1 and CDR2 sequences are SQVTM and ANQGSEA. This CDR3 has 12 residues. The germline V and J ends were trimmed by 0 bases and 6 bases, with 5 bases remaining between them. This CDR3 reads CSVEDDSGELFF. In DNA, the CDR3 is TGCAGCGTTGAAGATGACTCCGGGGAGCTGTTTTTT.

The chain has TRBV7-8 and TRBJ1-3; 8 bases agree with TRBD1. Germline CDR1 and CDR2: SGHVS and FQNEAQ. V lost 1 base to trimming and J lost 0 bases; unmatched junction nucleotides: 8. CDR3 length equals 18 residues. For the CDR3, the DNA is TGTGCCAGCAGCTTAGAGAGACAGGGGAGTCCCTCTGGAAACACCATATATTTT. This gives the protein CASSLERQGSPSGNTIYF. Full variable domain (missing parts from reference TRBV7-8 and TRBJ1-3): GAGVSQSPRYKVAKRGQDVALRCDPISGHVSLFWYQQALGQGPEFLTYFQNEAQLDKSGLPSDRFFAERPEGSVSTLKIQRTQQEDSAVYLCASSLERQGSPSGNTIYFGEGSWLTVV.

The V and J genes are TRBV19 and TRBJ2-6; no clear D gene. The V and J ends lost 1 base and 2 bases respectively, with 3 bases between them. Germline assignment: CDR1 LNHDA and CDR2 SQIVND (reference sequence). CDR3 length equals 14 residues. The CDR3 nucleotides are TGTGCCAGTAGTATAGTAGCTGGGGCCAACGTCCTGACTTTC. Amino acids: CASSIVAGANVLTF.